These T cell receptor beta chains were read from a single sample in a study of shared clonotypes between healthy human individuals. Assay used: immunoSEQ multiplex PCR; TCRdb lists only in-frame clones, some missing. The profile shows fewer than 550,000 clones, about 80% of them singletons. The sequenced sample was PBMCs. These receptors were taken from a woman between 40 and 50 years old in good health. Some clones in this sample may be carry-over from other donors' samples. CDR3s include the opening cysteine and the closing phenylalanine or tryptophan. D genes are given only for firm matches. Size values are once, few and many counts, or a class for expanded clones, and some rows have none.

j_gene | d_gene | abundance | v_gene | CDR3aa | CDR3nt
TRBJ2-2 | . | . | TRBV28 | CASRALRAANTGELFF | TGTGCCAGCAGAGCTCTGAGGGCCGCGAACACCGGGGAGCTGTTTTTT
TRBJ2-2 | . | . | TRBV7-6 | CASSVTGELFF | TGTGCCAGCTCAGTGACCGGGGAGCTGTTTTTT
TRBJ2-3 | TRBD2 | . | TRBV7-2 | CASSSNGRARYTQYF | TGTGCCAGCAGTTCTAACGGGAGGGCCCGTTATACGCAGTATTTT
TRBJ2-2 | TRBD1 | . | TRBV11-1 | CASSLEGANTGELFF | TGTGCCAGCAGCTTAGAGGGGGCCAACACCGGGGAGCTGTTTTTT
TRBJ1-5 | TRBD1 | . | TRBV15 | CATSRPSGQYQPQHF | TGTGCCACCAGCAGGCCCTCGGGACAGTACCAGCCCCAGCATTTT
TRBJ2-1 | TRBD2 | . | TRBV15 | CATRRSPSGTRGDNEQFF | TGTGCCACCAGAAGGTCCCCCTCCGGGACTAGAGGCGACAATGAGCAGTTCTTC
TRBJ1-1 | . | . | TRBV7-8 | CASSQGRAVRTEAFF | TGTGCCAGCAGCCAGGGTAGGGCGGTAAGGACTGAAGCTTTCTTT
TRBJ1-1 | . | few | TRBV18 | CASSPTGGLWTEAFF | TGTGCCAGCTCACCCACTGGGGGGCTGTGGACTGAAGCTTTCTTT
TRBJ2-2 | . | few | TRBV9 | CASSVGTGELFF | TGTGCCAGCAGCGTAGGGACCGGGGAGCTGTTTTTT
TRBJ2-7 | . | . | TRBV4-1 | CASSQQGQSYEQYF | TGCGCCAGCAGCCAACAGGGCCAATCCTACGAGCAGTACTTC
TRBJ2-2 | TRBD2 | . | TRBV28 | CASSGHGTSGSVTGELFF | TGTGCCAGCAGCGGACACGGGACTAGCGGGAGCGTTACCGGGGAGCTGTTTTTT
TRBJ2-1 | TRBD1 | once | TRBV5-1 | CASSSDRGRDEQFF | TGCGCCAGCAGCTCCGACAGGGGACGGGATGAGCAGTTCTTC
TRBJ1-1 | TRBD1 | . | TRBV29-1 | CSVQGQGNTEAFF | TGCAGCGTACAGGGACAGGGGAACACTGAAGCTTTCTTT
TRBJ1-2 | . | . | TRBV19 | CASSMKTGGNYGYTF | TGTGCCAGTAGTATGAAGACAGGAGGCAACTATGGCTACACCTTC
TRBJ2-1 | TRBD2 | few | TRBV5-1 | CASSLTSGSTEQFF | TGCGCCAGCAGCCTCACTAGCGGGAGTACCGAGCAGTTCTTC
TRBJ1-2 | . | . | TRBV28 | CASSPGPDYGYTF | TGTGCCAGCAGCCCGGGACCCGACTATGGCTACACCTTC
TRBJ2-7 | . | once | TRBV7-2 | CASSLSLPSYEQYF | TGTGCCAGCAGCTTATCCCTACCATCTTACGAGCAGTACTTC
TRBJ2-3 | . | . | TRBV19 | CASSGQRRSTDTQYF | TGTGCCAGTTCGGGTCAGCGAAGGAGCACAGATACGCAGTATTTT
TRBJ1-1 | . | once | TRBV7-2 | CASSSLTLTRGTEAFF | TGTGCCAGCAGCTCTCTCACACTCACCCGCGGCACTGAAGCTTTCTTT
TRBJ1-1 | TRBD1 | few | TRBV6-1 | CASSEAGTGKAFF | TGTGCCAGCAGTGAAGCGGGGACAGGGAAAGCTTTCTTT
TRBJ2-7 | TRBD2 | . | TRBV25-1 | CASSDPSGSIYEQYF | TGTGCCAGCAGTGATCCTAGCGGGAGTATATACGAGCAGTACTTC
TRBJ2-3 | . | . | TRBV9 | CASSVAASVATDTQYF | TGTGCCAGCAGCGTAGCGGCTAGCGTAGCTACAGATACGCAGTATTTT
TRBJ2-7 | . | . | TRBV18 | CASSPPSVPSYEQYF | TGTGCCAGCTCACCACCTAGCGTCCCTTCCTACGAGCAGTACTTC
TRBJ1-5 | . | . | TRBV19 | CASGYSNQPQHF | TGTGCCAGTGGGTATAGCAATCAGCCCCAGCATTTT
TRBJ2-1 | . | . | TRBV7-9 | CASLFAGHEQFF | TGTGCCAGCCTCTTCGCTGGCCATGAGCAGTTCTTC
TRBJ2-4 | . | . | TRBV9 | CASSVEGSRGNIQYF | TGTGCCAGCAGCGTAGAGGGCAGCCGCGGAAACATTCAGTACTTC
TRBJ2-1 | TRBD2 | . | TRBV7-9 | CASSLVRLAGGFYNEQFF | TGTGCCAGCAGCTTAGTTCGGCTAGCGGGAGGATTCTACAATGAGCAGTTCTTC
TRBJ1-5 | . | few | TRBV6-1 | CASSEVGPQHF | TGTGCCAGCAGTGAAGTGGGGCCCCAGCATTTT
TRBJ1-5 | . | few | TRBV15 | CATSRVGSGNQPQHF | TGTGCCACCAGCAGAGTTGGGTCGGGCAATCAGCCCCAGCATTTT
TRBJ2-3 | TRBD2 | . | TRBV7-6 | CASSPDSGMPNTQYF | TGTGCCAGCAGCCCCGACAGCGGGATGCCGAATACGCAGTATTTT
TRBJ2-7 | . | . | TRBV28 | CASSLWITASSYEQYF | TGTGCCAGCAGTTTATGGATAACGGCGAGCTCCTACGAGCAGTACTTC
TRBJ1-5 | TRBD1 | . | TRBV27 | CATRDRGGFQPQHF | TGTGCCACCAGAGACAGGGGAGGTTTTCAGCCCCAGCATTTT
TRBJ2-7 | . | . | TRBV11-2 | CASSFVRDSYEQYF | TGTGCCAGCAGCTTTGTCAGGGACTCCTACGAGCAGTACTTC
TRBJ2-1 | TRBD2 | . | TRBV28 | CASSPLGTSGYNEQFF | TGTGCCAGCAGTCCTTTAGGGACTAGCGGCTACAATGAGCAGTTCTTC
TRBJ2-1 | . | . | TRBV19 | CASSYSPGSVYNEQFF | TGTGCCAGTAGTTACTCGCCGGGGAGCGTCTACAATGAGCAGTTCTTC
TRBJ1-3 | . | . | TRBV9 | CASSAGYSGNTIYF | TGTGCCAGCAGCGCCGGTTACTCTGGAAACACCATATATTTT
TRBJ1-3 | . | many | TRBV2 | CASSLENTIYF | TGTGCCAGCAGCTTAGAAAACACCATATATTTT
TRBJ2-1 | TRBD1 | . | TRBV27 | CASSPGQTYNEQFF | TGTGCCAGCAGTCCGGGACAGACCTACAATGAGCAGTTCTTC
TRBJ1-1 | . | few | TRBV30 | CAWSAGGYTEAFF | TGTGCCTGGAGTGCGGGGGGATACACTGAAGCTTTCTTT
TRBJ1-1 | . | . | TRBV18 | CASSAGEGNTEAFF | TGTGCCAGCTCAGCAGGGGAGGGGAACACTGAAGCTTTCTTT
TRBJ2-2 | . | once | TRBV5-6 | CASSSRGDGELFF | TGTGCCAGCAGCTCAAGGGGAGACGGGGAGCTGTTTTTT
TRBJ2-1 | TRBD1 | once | TRBV2 | CAGRQGYNEQFF | TGTGCCGGCCGACAGGGCTACAATGAGCAGTTCTTC
TRBJ2-2 | . | once | TRBV5-1 | CASSLVGGSVTGELFF | TGCGCCAGCAGCTTGGTAGGAGGGTCGGTCACCGGGGAGCTGTTTTTT
TRBJ1-2 | TRBD1 | . | TRBV2 | CASMGQGANYGYTF | TGTGCCAGCATGGGACAGGGGGCCAACTATGGCTACACCTTC
TRBJ2-3 | . | . | TRBV29-1 | CSVRNGDTQYF | TGCAGCGTTCGAAATGGGGATACGCAGTATTTT
TRBJ1-5 | TRBD1 | . | TRBV23-1 | CASSQTGNQPQHF | TGCGCCAGCAGTCAGACAGGGAATCAGCCCCAGCATTTT
TRBJ2-7 | . | . | TRBV5-1 | CASSLQLGAIYEQYF | TGCGCCAGCAGCTTGCAACTGGGGGCTATTTACGAGCAGTACTTC
TRBJ1-5 | TRBD1 | . | TRBV5-6 | CASSRVGDRAEANQPQHF | TGTGCCAGCAGCAGAGTCGGGGACAGGGCCGAAGCAAATCAGCCCCAGCATTTT
TRBJ2-1 | . | . | TRBV28 | CASSTLAREQFF | TGTGCCAGCAGCACACTAGCCCGTGAGCAGTTCTTC
TRBJ1-1 | . | . | TRBV5-1 | CASSLALPDGEAFF | TGCGCCAGCAGCTTGGCCCTCCCAGACGGTGAAGCTTTCTTT